Shown below are 12 T cell receptor beta chains from a single sample sequenced in a study of spatial heterogeneity in lung cancer. TCRdb redid the calling of the 5' RACE reads with MiXCR, one entry per CDR3 protein. The sample carries under 15,000 distinct CDR3 sequences, under 4% recorded once. The time point: sample taken at primary tumor resection. Sequencing was performed on whole RNA extracted from tumor and nontumor lung tissue, or from frozen PBMC, and the material was left unsorted. The specimen was PBMCs, collected at surgery. These receptor sequences come from a male donor with early-stage non-small cell lung cancer.

This clonotype was observed many times. This beta chain turned up in a library designed for alpha chains; as an off-target read, its abundance says little. Here the CDR3 DNA reads TGTGCCAGCAGCCCCTCCCCGACAGCCAGCTCCTACAATGAGCAGTTCTTC. Translated, it gives CASSPSPTASSYNEQFF. The chain uses TRBV3-1 and TRBJ2-1, with D perhaps TRBD1 (5 bases). Trimming shortened V by 4 bases and J by 0 bases, and 16 bases separated the two germline ends. The CDR3 totals 17 residues. The germline V gene encodes CDR1 LGHDT and CDR2 YNNKEL (reference sequence).

This clonotype was counted many times. This beta chain was picked up by a library intended for alpha chains and is off target, so its count carries little meaning. The chain joins TRBV29-1 to TRBJ2-7; the D is unclear. Germline lookup yields CDR1 SQVTM and CDR2 ANQGSEA. CDR3 length equals 13 residues. Trimming removed 6 bases from V and 6 bases from J, with 18 bases in between. The CDR3 is CSVGASILSEQYF. In DNA, the CDR3 is TGCAGCGTGGGCGCTTCCATTCTGTCCGAGCAGTACTTC.

This clonotype appeared many times. The library was built for alpha chains, so this beta chain is an off-target read and its size means little. The chain carries TRBV28 and TRBJ1-4; 10 nucleotides match TRBD1. The trim removed 8 bases at V and 8 bases at J, leaving 11 bases unmatched. Germline V gives CDR1 MDHEN, CDR2 SYDVKM. CDR3 length: 15 amino acids. The CDR3 spells CASRSDRGPGEKLFF. In nucleotides, the CDR3 is TGTGCCAGCCGAAGCGACAGGGGGCCAGGGGAAAAACTGTTTTTT.

This clonotype was observed many times. Found in a library prepared for alpha chains, this beta chain is an off-target read, and its abundance has little meaning. The CDR3 sequence is CSVGSGRKETQYF. CDR3 nucleotides: TGCAGCGTTGGTAGCGGGAGAAAAGAGACCCAGTACTTC. V gene TRBV29-1 combines with J gene TRBJ2-5; 9 nucleotides align to TRBD2. CDR3 length equals 13 residues. The ends lost 4 bases at V and 3 bases at J; junction bases unmatched: 3. CDR1 is SQVTM, CDR2 ANQGSEA, per germline.

Worth noting for this clonotype: This beta chain came through as a stray read in a library set up for alpha chains, and its size says little. This sequence joins TRBV7-2 and TRBJ2-1; D might be TRBD1 (5 bases). Germline V CDR1 and CDR2: SGHTA, FQGNSA. V was trimmed by 5 bases and J by 4 bases, leaving 9 bases between them. The CDR3 consists of 13 residues. This chain's CDR3 is CASSRGQYNEQFF. CDR3 in DNA: TGTGCCAGCAGCCGCGGACAATACAATGAGCAGTTCTTC.

By share of the sample, this clonotype is medium-sized (0.01 to 0.1%). A library made for alpha chains picked up this beta chain off target, so its size means little. V gene TRBV3-1 combines with J gene TRBJ2-3; D is ambiguous. Germline V gives CDR1 LGHDT, CDR2 YNNKEL (reference sequence). This CDR3 has 12 residues. With 1 base removed from V and 9 bases from J, the gap between germline ends came to 8 bases. The CDR3 spells CASSQVTGTQYF. The CDR3 DNA sequence: TGTGCCAGCAGCCAAGTGACCGGGACGCAGTATTTT.

The sample holds a few counts of this clonotype. This beta chain turned up in a library designed for alpha chains; as an off-target read, its abundance says little. CDR3 DNA: TGCAGTGCTAGAGGTCCTAGCGGGAGTGACGATGAGCAGTTCTTC. Its translation is CSARGPSGSDDEQFF. The chain carries TRBV20-1 and TRBJ2-1, with TRBD2 matching 10 bases. Losses at the gene ends were 1 base for V and 8 bases for J; bases not matched to a gene: 8. Germline assignment: CDR1 DFQATT and CDR2 SNEGSKA (reference sequence). The CDR3 covers 15 residues.

Points on this clonotype: Since it is a stray read in a library aimed at alpha chains, this beta chain has a size that is not meaningful. The V gene is TRBV7-2, the J gene TRBJ2-2; 7 bases line up with TRBD2. This CDR3 region has 16 residues. Germline values: CDR1 SGHTA, CDR2 FQGNSA. V gave up 1 base and J gave up 5 bases; unmatched junction bases: 7. Here the CDR3 reads CASSLVPAGKTGELFF. CDR3 coding DNA: TGTGCCAGCAGCTTAGTGCCAGCGGGAAAGACCGGGGAGCTGTTTTTT.

This clonotype has at least ten counts. As an off-target read in a library built for alpha chains, this beta chain has a frequency of little significance. V and J are TRBV20-1 and TRBJ2-2; 8 bases match TRBD2. This CDR3 spans 16 amino acids. In germline, CDR1 is DFQATT, CDR2 SNEGSKA (reference sequence). Trimming took 1 base from V and 5 from J; bases not matched to a gene: 9. CDR3: CSARALSGSRTGELFF. The DNA of the CDR3 is TGCAGTGCTAGAGCTCTGAGCGGGAGTCGGACCGGGGAGCTGTTTTTT.

This clonotype appeared many times. Since the library was made to target alpha chains, this beta chain is a stray read and its abundance is not meaningful. CDR3 loop: CATSIRTGQGYTF. DNA of the CDR3: TGTGCCACCAGCATTCGGACAGGGCAAGGCTACACCTTC. The V call is TRBV15, the J call TRBJ1-2, with 8 positions matching TRBD1. The CDR3 totals 13 residues. Unmatched junction bases numbered 6, after V lost 4 bases and J lost 8 bases. Germline CDR1 is LNHNV and CDR2 is YYDKDF (reference sequence). Based on the CDR3 plus reference TRBV15 and TRBJ1-2, the full variable domain is DAMVIQNPRYQVTQFGKPVTLSCSQTLNHNVMYWYQQKSSQAPKLLFHYYDKDFNNEADTPDNFQSRRPNTSFCFLDIRSPGLGDTAMYLCATSIRTGQGYTFGSGTRLTVV.

Many counts were recorded for this clonotype. The size of this beta chain means little, since it is a stray read in a library made for alpha chains. The rearrangement joins TRBV28 to TRBJ2-1, with TRBD2 matching 11 bases. With 7 bases clipped from V and 10 bases from J, the junction kept 0 bases outside the gene matches. Germline CDR1 and CDR2: MDHEN and SYDVKM. The CDR3 is 11 residues long. The CDR3 DNA is TGTGCCAGCACTAGCGGGAGGGAGCAGTTCTTC. Its protein is CASTSGREQFF.

In this sample, this clonotype turned up many times. This beta chain turned up in a library designed for alpha chains; as an off-target read, its abundance says little. CDR3 loop: CASSVPPEVGYTF. The CDR3 bases are TGTGCCAGCAGCGTCCCCCCGGAGGTTGGCTACACCTTC. V gene TRBV7-8 combines with J gene TRBJ1-2; D is unclear. Trimming left V 5 bases short and J 7 bases short, with 14 bases between. Germline V CDR1 and CDR2: SGHVS, FQNEAQ. The length of the CDR3 is 13 residues.